A selection of T cell receptor beta chains follows, all from one sample in a study of regulatory T cells in long-lasting Graves disease. TCRdb re-called the multiplex PCR reads with MiXCR, one entry per CDR3 protein. Of 300,000 to 500,000 distinct CDR3 sequences listed, around 21% were seen once; the top ten hold about 20%. The sequenced sample was peripheral blood mononuclear cells (PBMCs), obtained when the disease was refractory, from a patient treated with antithyroid drugs. The receptor source for this set is a female donor with Graves disease. The CDR3 runs from the conserved cysteine through the conserved F or W. The D gene is left open where the match is weak. Only some rows state a clone size, as once, few, many or a class for expanded clones.

d_gene	abundance	v_gene	j_gene	CDR3aa	CDR3nt
NA	many	TRBV28	TRBJ1-2	CASSLSGEGYTF	TGTGCCAGCAGTTTATCAGGGGAGGGCTACACCTTC
TRBD1	NA	TRBV6-5	TRBJ1-6	CASRQTGGAGNSPLHF	TGTGCCAGCAGGCAAACAGGGGGCGCGGGGAATTCACCCCTCCACTTT
NA	NA	TRBV6-4	TRBJ2-3	CASSDLGGTDTQYF	TGTGCCAGCAGTGACCTGGGGGGCACAGATACGCAGTATTTT
NA	many	TRBV20-1	TRBJ2-2	CSAHSGSNTGELFF	TGCAGTGCTCATAGCGGTTCGAACACCGGGGAGCTGTTTTTT
NA	many	TRBV6-4	TRBJ1-1	CASSFRQGTEAFF	TGTGCCAGCAGTTTTCGGCAAGGGACTGAAGCTTTCTTT
NA	once	TRBV12-3/TRBV12-4	TRBJ2-1	CASSDITYNEQFF	TGTGCCAGCAGTGATATAACCTACAATGAGCAGTTCTTC
NA	NA	TRBV14	TRBJ1-1	CASSQDLAAPEAFF	TGTGCCAGCAGCCAAGACTTGGCGGCCCCTGAAGCTTTCTTT
TRBD1	many	TRBV2	TRBJ1-2	CASSERGTVNYGYTF	TGTGCCAGCAGTGAAAGGGGGACAGTCAACTATGGCTACACCTTC
NA	few	TRBV15	TRBJ1-2	CATSIHQGNYGYTF	TGTGCCACCAGCATACATCAGGGAAACTATGGCTACACCTTC
TRBD1	many	TRBV7-9	TRBJ1-4	CASSSRRTDRGREKLFF	TGTGCCAGCAGCTCGCGACGAACGGACAGGGGGCGTGAAAAACTGTTTTTT
NA	NA	TRBV6-1	TRBJ2-3	CASKGSTDTQYF	TGTGCCAGCAAGGGCAGCACAGATACGCAGTATTTT
NA	many	TRBV20-1	TRBJ1-5	CSATPGSNQPQHF	TGCAGTGCTACCCCAGGGAGCAATCAGCCCCAGCATTTT
NA	few	TRBV11-2	TRBJ2-2	CASSLDITSLTGELFF	TGTGCCAGCAGCTTAGACATAACTAGCCTCACCGGGGAGCTGTTTTTT
TRBD2	NA	TRBV6-4	TRBJ2-7	CASSDSGGRAVYEQYF	TGTGCCAGCAGTGACTCCGGCGGGAGGGCCGTCTACGAGCAGTACTTC
TRBD1	NA	TRBV15	TRBJ1-3	CATSRQGQGASGNTIYF	TGTGCCACCAGCAGACAGGGACAGGGGGCATCGGGAAACACCATATATTTT
TRBD1	many	TRBV5-6	TRBJ2-5	CASSFSPSWTGEGRETQYF	TGTGCCAGCAGCTTCTCGCCTAGTTGGACAGGGGAAGGCCGAGAGACCCAGTACTTC
TRBD2	few	TRBV4-1	TRBJ2-7	CASSRMGGFNSYEQYF	TGCGCCAGCAGCCGGATGGGGGGGTTTAATTCCTACGAGCAGTACTTC
TRBD1	many	TRBV6-5	TRBJ1-2	CASSSDDRADYGYTF	TGTGCCAGCAGTTCCGACGACAGGGCGGACTATGGCTACACCTTC
TRBD2	few	TRBV20-1	TRBJ2-2	CSATPSGSITGELFF	TGCAGTGCTACCCCTAGCGGGAGTATTACCGGGGAGCTGTTTTTT
NA	once	TRBV5-4	TRBJ2-5	CASSLGRALETQYF	TGTGCCAGCAGCTTAGGTCGAGCTCTAGAGACCCAGTACTTC
NA	few	TRBV11-2	TRBJ2-2	CASSFSYTGELFF	TGTGCCAGCAGCTTTAGTTACACCGGGGAGCTGTTTTTT
NA	many	TRBV20-1	TRBJ2-5	CSARGFQETQYF	TGCAGTGCTAGAGGGTTCCAAGAGACCCAGTACTTC
TRBD2	few	TRBV19	TRBJ2-5	CASSPEGGLGETQYF	TGTGCCAGTAGTCCTGAGGGAGGGCTGGGAGAGACCCAGTACTTC
NA	many	TRBV3-1	TRBJ2-5	CASSQTSETQYF	TGTGCCAGCAGCCAGACTTCGGAGACCCAGTACTTC
NA	many	TRBV28	TRBJ2-7	CASSFHVSEQYF	TGTGCCAGCAGTTTCCACGTAAGCGAGCAGTACTTC
NA	NA	TRBV5-8	TRBJ2-7	CASSPTPAPPAEQYF	TGTGCCAGCAGCCCAACCCCAGCTCCGCCAGCCGAGCAGTACTTC
TRBD1	NA	TRBV29-1	TRBJ1-2	CSVEGQGRGLGAISGYTF	TGCAGCGTCGAGGGACAGGGGAGGGGATTGGGGGCGATTTCTGGCTACACCTTC
TRBD1	many	TRBV20-1	TRBJ1-5	CSALDRGGNQPQHF	TGCAGTGCCCTGGACAGGGGAGGCAATCAGCCCCAGCATTTT
NA	many	TRBV12-3/TRBV12-4	TRBJ2-7	CASSHTSYEQYF	TGTGCCAGCAGCCATACATCCTACGAGCAGTACTTC
NA	many	TRBV7-9	TRBJ2-5	CASSLAPYQETQYF	TGTGCCAGCAGCTTGGCGCCGTACCAAGAGACCCAGTACTTC
NA	many	TRBV6-1	TRBJ2-5	CASSKDSPGTQYF	TGTGCCAGCAGTAAAGACAGTCCAGGGACCCAGTACTTC
NA	once	TRBV29-1	TRBJ1-1	CSVEKPSAMNTEAFF	TGCAGCGTTGAAAAACCTTCAGCCATGAACACTGAAGCTTTCTTT
NA	NA	TRBV7-9	TRBJ1-1	CASSLVGAGALNTEAFF	TGTGCCAGCAGCTTAGTCGGGGCGGGGGCCCTGAACACTGAAGCTTTCTTT
NA	NA	TRBV10-2	TRBJ1-1	CASSSLAGNTEAFF	TGCGCCAGCAGTTCCCTAGCGGGCAACACTGAAGCTTTCTTT
NA	NA	TRBV5-1	TRBJ2-1	CASSLRSGLDEQFF	TGCGCCAGCAGCTTGAGGTCAGGGTTAGATGAGCAGTTCTTC
TRBD1	many	TRBV7-9	TRBJ1-6	CASSVWDRGNSPLHF	TGTGCCAGCAGCGTTTGGGACAGGGGTAATTCACCCCTCCACTTT
NA	NA	TRBV27	TRBJ1-6	CASSSGTAYNSPLHF	TGTGCCAGCAGTTCTGGGACGGCTTATAATTCACCCCTCCACTTT